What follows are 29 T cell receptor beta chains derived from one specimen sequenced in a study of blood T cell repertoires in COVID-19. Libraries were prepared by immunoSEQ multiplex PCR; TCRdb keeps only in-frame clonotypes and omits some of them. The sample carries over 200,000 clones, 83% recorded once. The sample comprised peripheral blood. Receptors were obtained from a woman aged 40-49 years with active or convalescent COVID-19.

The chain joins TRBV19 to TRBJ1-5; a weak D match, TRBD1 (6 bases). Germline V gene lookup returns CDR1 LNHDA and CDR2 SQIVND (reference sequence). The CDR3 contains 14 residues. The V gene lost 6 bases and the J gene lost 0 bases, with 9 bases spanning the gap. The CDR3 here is CASRQQGSNQPQHF. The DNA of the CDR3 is TGTGCCAGTAGGCAACAGGGTAGCAATCAGCCCCAGCATTTT.

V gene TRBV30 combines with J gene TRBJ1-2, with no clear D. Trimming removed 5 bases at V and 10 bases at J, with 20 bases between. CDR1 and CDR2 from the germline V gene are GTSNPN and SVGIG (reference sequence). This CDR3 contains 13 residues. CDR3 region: CAWARDFYPVYTF. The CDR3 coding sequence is TGTGCCTGGGCCCGGGATTTCTATCCTGTCTACACCTTC.

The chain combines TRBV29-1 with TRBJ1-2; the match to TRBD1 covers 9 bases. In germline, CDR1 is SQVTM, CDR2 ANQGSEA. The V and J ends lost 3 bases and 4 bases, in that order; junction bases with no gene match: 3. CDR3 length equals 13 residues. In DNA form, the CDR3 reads TGCAGCGTTGATTGGGGACAGGGCTATGGCTACACCTTC. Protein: CSVDWGQGYGYTF.

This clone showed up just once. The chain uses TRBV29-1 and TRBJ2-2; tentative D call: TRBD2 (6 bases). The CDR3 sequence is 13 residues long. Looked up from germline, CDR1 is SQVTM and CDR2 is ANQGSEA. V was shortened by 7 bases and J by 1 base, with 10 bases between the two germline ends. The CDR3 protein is CSAQAGNTGELFF. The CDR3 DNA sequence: TGCAGCGCCCAAGCGGGGAACACCGGGGAGCTGTTTTTT.

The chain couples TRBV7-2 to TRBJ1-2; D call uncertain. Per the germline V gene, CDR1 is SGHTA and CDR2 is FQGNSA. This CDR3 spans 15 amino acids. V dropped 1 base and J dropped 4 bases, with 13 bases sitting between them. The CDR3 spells CASSLERAGTYGYTF. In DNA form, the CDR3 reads TGTGCCAGCAGCTTAGAGCGCGCGGGCACCTATGGCTACACCTTC. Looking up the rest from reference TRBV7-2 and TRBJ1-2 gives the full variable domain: GAGVSQSPSNKVTEKGKDVELRCDPISGHTALYWYRQSLGQGLEFLIYFQGNSAPDKSGLPSDRFSAERTGGSVSTLTIQRTQQEDSAVYLCASSLERAGTYGYTFGSGTRLTVV.

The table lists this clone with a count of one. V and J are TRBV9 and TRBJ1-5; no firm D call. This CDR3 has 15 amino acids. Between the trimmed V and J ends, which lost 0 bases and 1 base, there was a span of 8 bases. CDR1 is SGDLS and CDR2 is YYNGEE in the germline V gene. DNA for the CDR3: TGTGCCAGCAGCGTAGGAGGGTTAAGCAATCAGCCCCAGCATTTT. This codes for CASSVGGLSNQPQHF.

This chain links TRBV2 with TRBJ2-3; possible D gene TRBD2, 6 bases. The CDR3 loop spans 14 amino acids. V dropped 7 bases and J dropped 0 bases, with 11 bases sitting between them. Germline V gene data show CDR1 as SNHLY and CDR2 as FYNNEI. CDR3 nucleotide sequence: TGTGCCAGCATGGTCCGGGAGAGCACAGATACGCAGTATTTT. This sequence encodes CASMVRESTDTQYF.

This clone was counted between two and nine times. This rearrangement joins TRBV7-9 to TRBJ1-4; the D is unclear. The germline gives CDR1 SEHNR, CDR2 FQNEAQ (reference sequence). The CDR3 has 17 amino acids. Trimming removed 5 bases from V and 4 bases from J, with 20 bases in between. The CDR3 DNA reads TGTGCCAGCAGCGGGAGGGTTCCTTCAGAGGTTAATGAAAAACTGTTTTTT. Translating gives CASSGRVPSEVNEKLFF. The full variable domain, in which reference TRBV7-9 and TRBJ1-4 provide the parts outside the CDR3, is DTGVSQNPRHKITKRGQNVTFRCDPISEHNRLYWYRQTLGQGPEFLTYFQNEAQLEKSRLLSDRFSAERPKGSFSTLEIQRTEQGDSAMYLCASSGRVPSEVNEKLFFGSGTQLSVL.

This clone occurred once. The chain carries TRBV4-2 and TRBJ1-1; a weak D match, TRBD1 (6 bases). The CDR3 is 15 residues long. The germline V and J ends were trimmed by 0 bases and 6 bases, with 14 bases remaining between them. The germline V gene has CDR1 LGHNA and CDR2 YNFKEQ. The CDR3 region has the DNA TGTGCCAGCAGCCAAGAGGGCGTTTGGGGGCCTGAAGCTTTCTTT. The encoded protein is CASSQEGVWGPEAFF.

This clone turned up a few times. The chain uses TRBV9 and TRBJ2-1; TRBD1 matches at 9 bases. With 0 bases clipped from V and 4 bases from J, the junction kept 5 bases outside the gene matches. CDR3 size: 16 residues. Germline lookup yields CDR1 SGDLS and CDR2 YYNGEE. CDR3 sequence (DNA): TGTGCCAGCAGCGTAGACAGGGGGCAACGGTACAATGAGCAGTTCTTC. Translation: CASSVDRGQRYNEQFF. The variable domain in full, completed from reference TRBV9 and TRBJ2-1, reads DSGVTQTPKHLITATGQRVTLRCSPRSGDLSVYWYQQSLDQGLQFLIQYYNGEERAKGNILERFSAQQFPDLHSELNLSSLELGDSALYFCASSVDRGQRYNEQFFGPGTRLTVL.

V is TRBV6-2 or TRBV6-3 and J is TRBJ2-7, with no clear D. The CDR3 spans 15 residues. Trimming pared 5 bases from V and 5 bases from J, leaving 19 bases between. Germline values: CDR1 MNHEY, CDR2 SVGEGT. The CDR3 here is CASSGGQVEEDEQYF. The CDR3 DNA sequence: TGTGCCAGCAGTGGCGGCCAAGTTGAGGAAGACGAGCAGTACTTC.

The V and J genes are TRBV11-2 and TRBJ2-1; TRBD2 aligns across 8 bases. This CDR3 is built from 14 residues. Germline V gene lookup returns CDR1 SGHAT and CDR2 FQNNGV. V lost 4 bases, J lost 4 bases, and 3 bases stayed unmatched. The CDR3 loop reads CASSSLAGYNEQFF. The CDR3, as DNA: TGTGCCAGCAGCTCGTTAGCGGGGTACAATGAGCAGTTCTTC.

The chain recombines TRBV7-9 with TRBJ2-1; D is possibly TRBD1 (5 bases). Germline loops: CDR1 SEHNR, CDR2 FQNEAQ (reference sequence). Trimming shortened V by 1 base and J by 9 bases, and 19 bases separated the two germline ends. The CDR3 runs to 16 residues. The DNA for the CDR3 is TGTGCCAGCAGCTTAGGTTGGGGAACAGGCGGCGTTGAGCAGTTCTTC. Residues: CASSLGWGTGGVEQFF.

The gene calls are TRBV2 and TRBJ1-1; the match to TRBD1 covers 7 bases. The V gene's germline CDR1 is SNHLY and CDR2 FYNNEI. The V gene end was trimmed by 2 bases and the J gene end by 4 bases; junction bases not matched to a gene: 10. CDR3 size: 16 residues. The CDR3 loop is CASSETLTGLGTEAFF. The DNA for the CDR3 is TGTGCCAGCAGTGAAACCCTGACAGGGCTGGGCACTGAAGCTTTCTTT.

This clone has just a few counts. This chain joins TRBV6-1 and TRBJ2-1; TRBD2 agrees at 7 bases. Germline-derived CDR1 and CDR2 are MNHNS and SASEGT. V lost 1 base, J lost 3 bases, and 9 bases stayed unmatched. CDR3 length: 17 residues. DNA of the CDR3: TGTGCCAGCAGTGAAGAAGGGAGCGGGGCTTTCTACAATGAGCAGTTCTTC. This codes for CASSEEGSGAFYNEQFF.

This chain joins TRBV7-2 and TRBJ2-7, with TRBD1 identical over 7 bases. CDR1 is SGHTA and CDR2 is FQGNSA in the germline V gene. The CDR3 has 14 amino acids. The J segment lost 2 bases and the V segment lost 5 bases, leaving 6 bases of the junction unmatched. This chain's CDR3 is CASSQDRLTYEQYF. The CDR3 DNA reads TGTGCCAGCAGCCAGGACAGGCTTACCTACGAGCAGTACTTC.

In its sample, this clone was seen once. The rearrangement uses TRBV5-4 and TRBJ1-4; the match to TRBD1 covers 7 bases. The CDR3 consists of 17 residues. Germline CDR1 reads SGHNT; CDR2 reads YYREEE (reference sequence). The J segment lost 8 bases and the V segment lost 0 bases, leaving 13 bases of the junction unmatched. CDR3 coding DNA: TGTGCCAGCAGCTTGGGTACCGTACCGGGACAGTCCGAAAAACTGTTTTTT. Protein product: CASSLGTVPGQSEKLFF.

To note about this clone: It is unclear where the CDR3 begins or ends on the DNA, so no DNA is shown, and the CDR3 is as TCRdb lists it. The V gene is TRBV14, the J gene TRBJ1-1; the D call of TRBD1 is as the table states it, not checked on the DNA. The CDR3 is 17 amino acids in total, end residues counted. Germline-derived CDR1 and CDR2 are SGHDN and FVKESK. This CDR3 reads CASSQEGWGQGIAKGFF.

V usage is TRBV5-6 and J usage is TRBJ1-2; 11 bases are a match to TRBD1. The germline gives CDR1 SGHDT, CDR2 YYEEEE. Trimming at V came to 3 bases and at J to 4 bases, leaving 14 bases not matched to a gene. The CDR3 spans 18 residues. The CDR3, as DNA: TGTGCCAGCAGCTGGGGAGGACAGGGGGCATCCCTCGGCTATGGCTACACCTTC. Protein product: CASSWGGQGASLGYGYTF.

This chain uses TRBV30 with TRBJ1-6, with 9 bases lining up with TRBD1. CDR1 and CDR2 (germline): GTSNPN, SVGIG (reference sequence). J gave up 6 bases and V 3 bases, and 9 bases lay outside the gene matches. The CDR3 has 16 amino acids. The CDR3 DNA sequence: TGTGCCTGGAGCATTACAGGGGGCTATGGTAATTCACCCCTCCACTTT. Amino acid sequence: CAWSITGGYGNSPLHF. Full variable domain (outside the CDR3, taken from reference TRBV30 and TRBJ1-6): SQTIHQWPATLVQPVGSPLSLECTVEGTSNPNLYWYRQAAGRGLQLLFYSVGIGQISSEVPQNLSASRPQDRQFILSSKKLLLSDSGFYLCAWSITGGYGNSPLHFGNGTRLTVT.

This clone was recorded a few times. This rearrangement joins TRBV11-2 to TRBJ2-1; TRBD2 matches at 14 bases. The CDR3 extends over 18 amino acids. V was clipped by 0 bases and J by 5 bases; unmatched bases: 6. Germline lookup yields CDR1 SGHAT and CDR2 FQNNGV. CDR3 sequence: CASSLDWTSGGTDNEQFF. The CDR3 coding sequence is TGTGCCAGCAGCTTAGATTGGACTAGCGGGGGGACAGACAATGAGCAGTTCTTC.

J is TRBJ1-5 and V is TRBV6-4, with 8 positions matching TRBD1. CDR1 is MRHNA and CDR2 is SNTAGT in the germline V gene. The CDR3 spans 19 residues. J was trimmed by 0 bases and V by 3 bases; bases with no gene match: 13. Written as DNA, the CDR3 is TGTGCCAGCAGTGAGGAGCACAGGGGGAAATTATATAGCAATCAGCCCCAGCATTTT. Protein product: CASSEEHRGKLYSNQPQHF.

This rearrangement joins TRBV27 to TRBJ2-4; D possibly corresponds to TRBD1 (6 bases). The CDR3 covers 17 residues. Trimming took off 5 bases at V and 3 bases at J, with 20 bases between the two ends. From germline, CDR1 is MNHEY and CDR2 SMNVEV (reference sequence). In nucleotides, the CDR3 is TGTGCCAGCAGTCCCCGGGACACCCTTCTGGGCAAAAACATTCAGTACTTC. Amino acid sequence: CASSPRDTLLGKNIQYF.

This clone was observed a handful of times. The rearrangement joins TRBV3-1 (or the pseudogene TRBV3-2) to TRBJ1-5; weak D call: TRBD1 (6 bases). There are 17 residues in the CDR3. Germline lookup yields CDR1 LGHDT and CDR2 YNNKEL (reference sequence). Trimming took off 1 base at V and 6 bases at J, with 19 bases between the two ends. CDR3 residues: CASSQAPGVLGGQPQHF. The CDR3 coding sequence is TGTGCCAGCAGCCAAGCCCCCGGGGTCCTAGGGGGTCAGCCCCAGCATTTT.

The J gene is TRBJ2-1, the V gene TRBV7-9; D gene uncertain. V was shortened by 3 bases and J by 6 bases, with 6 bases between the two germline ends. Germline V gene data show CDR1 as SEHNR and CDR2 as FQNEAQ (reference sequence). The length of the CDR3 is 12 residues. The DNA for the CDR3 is TGTGCCAGCAGCTTCGAGGTCAATGAGCAGTTCTTC. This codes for CASSFEVNEQFF.

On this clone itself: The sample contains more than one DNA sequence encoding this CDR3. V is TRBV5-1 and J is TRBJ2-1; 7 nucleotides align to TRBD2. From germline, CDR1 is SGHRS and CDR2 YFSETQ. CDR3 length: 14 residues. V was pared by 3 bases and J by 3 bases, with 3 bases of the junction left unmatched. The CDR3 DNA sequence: TGCGCCAGCAGCTCTAGCGGAGGCTACAATGAGCAGTTCTTC. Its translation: CASSSSGGYNEQFF.

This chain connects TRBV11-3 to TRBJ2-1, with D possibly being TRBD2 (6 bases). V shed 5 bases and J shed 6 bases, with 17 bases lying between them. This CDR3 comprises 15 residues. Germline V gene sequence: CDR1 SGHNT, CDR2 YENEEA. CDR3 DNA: TGTGCCAGCAGCCGAAGGGGCGCGGGGTTCAATGAGCAGTTCTTC. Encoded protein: CASSRRGAGFNEQFF.

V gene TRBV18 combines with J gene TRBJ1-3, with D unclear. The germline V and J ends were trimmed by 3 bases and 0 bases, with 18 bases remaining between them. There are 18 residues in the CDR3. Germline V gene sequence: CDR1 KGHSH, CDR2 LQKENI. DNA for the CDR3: TGTGCCAGCTCACCGCCCGATGGGCGCCTCAGCTCTGGAAACACCATATATTTT. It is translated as CASSPPDGRLSSGNTIYF. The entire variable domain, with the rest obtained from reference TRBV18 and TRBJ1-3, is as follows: NAGVMQNPRHLVRRRGQEARLRCSPMKGHSHVYWYRQLPEEGLKFMVYLQKENIIDESGMPKERFSAEFPKEGPSILRIQQVVRGDSAAYFCASSPPDGRLSSGNTIYFGEGSWLTVV.

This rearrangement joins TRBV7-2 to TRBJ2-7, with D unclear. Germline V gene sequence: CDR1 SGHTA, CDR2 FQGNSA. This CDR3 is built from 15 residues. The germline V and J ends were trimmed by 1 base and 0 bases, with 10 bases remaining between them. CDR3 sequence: CASSLGHRSSYEQYF. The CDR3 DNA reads TGTGCCAGCAGCTTAGGTCACCGGAGCTCCTACGAGCAGTACTTC.